This TCR beta chain is drawn from a study of cytomegalovirus exposure and HLA in healthy donors (TCRdb year 2017). Concerning the study at large: According to a later analysis, one platform produced both the roughly 120 validation repertoires and the 700 or so repertoires of the first cohort. The study was designed to test whether signatures of past pathogen exposure could be identified by cataloging public T cell receptors. A separate validation cohort of more than 100 different subjects was used in addition to the approximately 610-subject first cohort. To predict cytomegalovirus infection status, the study brought together high-throughput TCR immunosequencing, statistical association of individual TCRs with disease status, and machine learning. General conclusions and limits of the study: A few of the identified cytomegalovirus-associated TCR beta chains were confirmed in vitro to be specific for cytomegalovirus antigens. In both the original and validation cohorts, the classifier was reported to diagnose cytomegalovirus status with high specificity and sensitivity. The study listed 170 or so TCR beta chains as associated with cytomegalovirus. A later analysis lacked HLA typing for the validation cohort, so it scored co-occurrence in that cohort across all 120 repertoires. In a later analysis, TCRs clustered in the first cohort were found to also tend to co-occur in the 130 or so validation repertoires, with approximately 95% of cluster scores above 0. Most TCR sequences were seen in very few donors, while some public TCRs were found in many individuals. It was suggested by the authors that the approach could potentially be generalized to other disease states and immunological phenotypes.

In the case of this clone: Its antigen has not been determined. Nothing much larger sits one base from this clone, and base qualities are not available.

From its cysteine to its phenylalanine, the CDR3 spans 19 amino acids. The only DNA kept is the CDR3, 57 bases in frame from the first base. Via the germline V gene (reference sequence), CDR1 is GTSNPN and CDR2 SVGIG. V and J lose 7 bases and 2 bases, and a span of 30 bases separates them. Library construction relied on the immunoSEQ multiplex PCR assay. The study's own analysis went as follows. A statistical classification framework was built for diagnosing cytomegalovirus status from the catalog of TCR beta chain sequences. This is the immuneACCESS table as TCRdb keeps it, with only in-frame sequences that have V and J called. A part of the clones is gone; compared with another copy, unresolved V genes explain less than half, and the rest is unexplained. V, J and clone size are those of that table, while D and trimming were read from the DNA. Present in this sample are more than 90,000 clones, roughly 82% of which were seen just once. The ten largest make up approximately 4.9% of the sample.

Separate from the approximately 690-subject first cohort, the validation cohort of roughly 130 subjects was the group to which the donors belonged. The chain joins TRBV30 to TRBJ1-3; the D gene is perhaps TRBD1, on 5 matching bases. The TCR comes from a man younger than 30 in good health and CMV-seronegative. Sequences were obtained from PBMCs. The DNA is TGTGCCTTTTACCGCGGGACGGCTCCAAACGATCTAGCTGGAAACACCATATATTTT. Its protein product is CAFYRGTAPNDLAGNTIYF.